These 7 T cell receptor beta chains were all obtained from the same sample, sequenced in a study of blood T cell repertoires in COVID-19. Method: immunoSEQ multiplex PCR; TCRdb's copy keeps in-frame clones and lacks some. This sample yields about 250,000 clones, of which just over 85% are seen a single time; about 16% belongs to the top ten. Source material: PBMCs or T cells enriched from blood (not recorded which). These receptors were obtained from a man between 18 and 29 years old who had recovered from COVID-19.

The chain combines TRBV5-1 with TRBJ1-3, with 7 bases lining up with TRBD1. The CDR3 runs 15 residues. Germline CDR1 and CDR2: SGHRS and YFSETQ. V lost 4 bases, J lost 0 bases, and 4 bases stayed unmatched. The CDR3 loop reads CASSPGTVSGNTIYF. In DNA, the CDR3 is TGCGCCAGCAGCCCCGGGACAGTCTCTGGAAACACCATATATTTT.

The V gene is TRBV7-3, the J gene TRBJ2-2, with 11 nucleotides matching TRBD2. V was clipped by 5 bases and J by 4 bases; unmatched bases: 6. Germline CDR1 SGHTA, CDR2 FQGTGA. The CDR3 sequence is 16 residues long. DNA of the CDR3: TGTGCCAGCAGCGTTACTAGCGGGGGTCTCACCGGGGAGCTGTTTTTT. Protein: CASSVTSGGLTGELFF. Supplemented by reference TRBV7-3 and TRBJ2-2, the full variable domain reads GAGVSQTPSNKVTEKGKYVELRCDPISGHTALYWYRQSLGQGPEFLIYFQGTGAADDSGLPNDRFFAVRPEGSVSTLKIQRTERGDSAVYLCASSVTSGGLTGELFFGEGSRLTVL.

The V call is TRBV5-5, the J call TRBJ1-5, with D unclear. The CDR3 runs to 16 residues. Trimming shortened V by 1 base and J by 4 bases, and 15 bases separated the two germline ends. Germline CDR1 SGHKS, CDR2 YYEKEE (reference sequence). The CDR3 DNA follows: TGTGCCAGCAGCTTGTCGGGCGGGAGCCAGAATCAGCCCCAGCATTTT. Amino acids: CASSLSGGSQNQPQHF.

The chain recombines TRBV27 with TRBJ1-1; a weak D match, TRBD1 (5 bases). Trimming removed 0 bases at V and 8 bases at J, with 13 bases between. The germline V gene encodes CDR1 MNHEY and CDR2 SMNVEV (reference sequence). The length of the CDR3 is 14 residues. Here the CDR3 reads CASSLSAGGTEAFF. DNA of the CDR3: TGTGCCAGCAGTTTATCCGCGGGGGGGACCGAAGCTTTCTTT.

J is TRBJ2-1 and V is TRBV9; TRBD2 matches at 9 bases. Germline assignment: CDR1 SGDLS and CDR2 YYNGEE. With 4 bases clipped from V and 7 bases from J, the junction kept 12 bases outside the gene matches. The CDR3 covers 16 residues. In DNA form, the CDR3 reads TGTGCCAGCAGCCCCCGACCAGCGGGAGGATCGAATGAGCAGTTCTTC. Protein sequence: CASSPRPAGGSNEQFF. The complete variable domain, with remaining parts taken from reference TRBV9 and TRBJ2-1, reads DSGVTQTPKHLITATGQRVTLRCSPRSGDLSVYWYQQSLDQGLQFLIQYYNGEERAKGNILERFSAQQFPDLHSELNLSSLELGDSALYFCASSPRPAGGSNEQFFGPGTRLTVL.

The chain combines TRBV2 with TRBJ2-3, with 10 bases fitting TRBD2. The germline V gene has CDR1 SNHLY and CDR2 FYNNEI. CDR3 length equals 15 residues. The ends lost 7 bases at V and 3 bases at J; junction bases unmatched: 7. CDR3 DNA: TGTGCCAGCACGGAGCTAGCGGGGGTTACAGATACGCAGTATTTT. It translates to CASTELAGVTDTQYF.

The J gene is TRBJ2-7, the V gene TRBV5-1; D possibly corresponds to TRBD1 (6 bases). Germline loops: CDR1 SGHRS, CDR2 YFSETQ. CDR3 length equals 14 residues. V dropped 0 bases and J dropped 3 bases, with 10 bases sitting between them. The CDR3 nucleotides are TGCGCCAGCAGCTTGGGCCAGGGGCTCTACGAGCAGTACTTC. This codes for CASSLGQGLYEQYF.